The clone carrying this TCR beta chain came up many times. As yet, its antigen is unknown. In germline, CDR1 is DFQATT, CDR2 SNEGSKA (reference sequence). The length of the CDR3 is 15 residues. The V and J ends lost 8 bases and 1 base, in that order; junction bases with no gene match: 12. Molecular barcoding with unique molecular identifiers was used for the TCRbeta library. A single record per CDR3 protein comes from TCRdb applying MiXCR to the PCR reads. Found here are around 130,000 distinct CDR3 sequences, roughly 10% of them singletons; the top ten hold 24%. This record comes from a study of T-cell reconstitution after alpha-beta-depleted transplantation in children. Study outcomes and limitations: Alpha-beta T cells about two months after transplant reportedly derived from several hundred expanded graft clones.

The gene calls are TRBV20-1 and TRBJ2-3; TRBD2 matches at 7 bases. Here the sequenced sample was PBMCs, mostly from graft donor cells, taken 180 days after TCRalphabeta/CD19-depleted stem cell transplant. The sequence was collected from a girl less than two years old who had a stem cell transplant for combined immunodeficiency, so the T cells may come from the graft donor. CDR3 sequence: CSSPLAGEGTDTQYF. CDR3 in DNA: TGCAGTTCCCCCCTGGCGGGAGAGGGCACAGATACGCAGTATTTT.